The 16 T cell receptor beta chains below all came from one sample that was sequenced in a study of cytomegalovirus exposure and HLA in healthy donors. It was with 60 Vbeta and 13 Jbeta primers that the PCR ran. TCRdb keeps only in-frame clones here, not all; method: immunoSEQ multiplex PCR. The sample comprises about 140,000 clones, about four fifths of which are singletons, and approximately 1.2% rests with the top ten. The sequenced material came from PBMCs. Receptors were obtained from a male donor in good health and CMV-seropositive.

V and J are TRBV5-6 and TRBJ1-2; 9 nucleotides line up with TRBD1. J gave up 3 bases and V 4 bases, and 4 bases lay outside the gene matches. The germline V gene encodes CDR1 SGHDT and CDR2 YYEEEE. The CDR3 extends over 14 amino acids. CDR3 region: CASSGTGSDYGYTF. The CDR3 DNA is TGTGCCAGCAGCGGGACAGGGTCAGACTATGGCTACACCTTC.

V and J are TRBV6-5 and TRBJ2-2, with 11 bases matching TRBD2. V lost 2 bases, J lost 5 bases, and 4 bases stayed unmatched. This CDR3 is 16 amino acids long. Germline assignment: CDR1 MNHEY and CDR2 SVGAGI. In DNA, the CDR3 is TGTGCCAGCAGTTACCCAAGGACTAGCGGGACCGGGGAGCTGTTTTTT. The encoded protein is CASSYPRTSGTGELFF.

V usage is TRBV7-6 and J usage is TRBJ2-1, with TRBD1 matching over 10 bases. The germline gives CDR1 SGHVS, CDR2 FNYEAQ. V shed 4 bases and J 4 bases; nucleotides not matched to a gene: 7. The CDR3 runs to 16 residues. CDR3 coding DNA: TGTGCCAGCAGCTCATCTACGGGACAGGGGTACAATGAGCAGTTCTTC. This gives the protein CASSSSTGQGYNEQFF. Combining the CDR3 with reference TRBV7-6 and TRBJ2-1 gives the whole variable domain GAGVSQSPRYKVTKRGQDVALRCDPISGHVSLYWYRQALGQGPEFLTYFNYEAQQDKSGLPNDRFSAERPEGSISTLTIQRTEQRDSAMYRCASSSSTGQGYNEQFFGPGTRLTVL.

The genes are TRBV6-6 and TRBJ1-2; D not certain. The CDR3 is made up of 13 amino acids. The ends were cut back, 5 bases at V and 8 bases at J, with 15 bases in the middle. Germline values: CDR1 MNHNY, CDR2 SVGAGI (reference sequence). The CDR3 loop reads CASSPNKSVGYTF. The DNA for the CDR3 is TGTGCCAGCAGTCCGAACAAGTCTGTGGGCTACACCTTC.

This clone was observed a few times. The gene calls are TRBV9 and TRBJ2-7; D is undetermined. The CDR3 loop spans 13 amino acids. Germline-derived CDR1 and CDR2 are SGDLS and YYNGEE. Deletions cut 0 bases from V and 2 bases from J, with 6 bases between. Here the CDR3 DNA reads TGTGCCAGCAGCGTAGACCCGGCCTACGAGCAGTACTTC. Protein: CASSVDPAYEQYF.

CDR3 amino acids: CASSTIRDRQETQYF. CDR3 bases: TGTGCCAGTAGCACCATCCGGGACAGACAAGAGACCCAGTACTTC. The gene calls are TRBV19 and TRBJ2-5; TRBD1 matches 7 bases. V was clipped by 6 bases and J by 2 bases; unmatched bases: 9. The CDR3 is made up of 15 amino acids. The germline V gene encodes CDR1 LNHDA and CDR2 SQIVND (reference sequence).

The V and J genes are TRBV15 and TRBJ2-7; D is perhaps TRBD2 (6 bases). The CDR3 sequence is 14 residues long. CDR1 is LNHNV, CDR2 YYDKDF, per germline (reference sequence). Trimming removed 5 bases at V and 2 bases at J, with 13 bases between. The CDR3 sequence is CATSPQTGAYEQYF. The CDR3 nucleotides read TGTGCCACCAGCCCCCAGACGGGAGCCTACGAGCAGTACTTC. Combining the CDR3 with reference TRBV15 and TRBJ2-7 gives the whole variable domain DAMVIQNPRYQVTQFGKPVTLSCSQTLNHNVMYWYQQKSSQAPKLLFHYYDKDFNNEADTPDNFQSRRPNTSFCFLDIRSPGLGDTAMYLCATSPQTGAYEQYFGPGTRLTVT.

CDR3 region: CAWRLGTDPFHTQYF. DNA of the CDR3: TGTGCCTGGAGGCTAGGGACAGACCCCTTCCATACGCAGTATTTT. V gene TRBV30 combines with J gene TRBJ2-3, with 7 bases fitting TRBD1. Germline lookup yields CDR1 GTSNPN and CDR2 SVGIG (reference sequence). V gave up 3 bases and J gave up 7 bases; unmatched junction bases: 13. The CDR3 is made up of 15 amino acids.

The V and J genes are TRBV14 and TRBJ2-1, with no clear D. V lost 3 bases to trimming and J lost 4 bases, with 10 bases between them. Per germline, CDR1 SGHDN and CDR2 FVKESK. This CDR3 contains 14 residues. CDR3 nucleotide sequence: TGTGCCAGCAGCCAGCGTGTCACTTACAATGAGCAGTTCTTC. Protein sequence: CASSQRVTYNEQFF.

The chain links TRBV6-1 to TRBJ2-7; 9 bases agree with TRBD2. The length of the CDR3 is 14 residues. CDR1 is MNHNS, CDR2 SASEGT, per germline. Trimming at V came to 6 bases and at J to 3 bases, leaving 6 bases not matched to a gene. CDR3 bases: TGTGCCAGCAGACAGCGGGGGGCCTACTACGAGCAGTACTTC. Translating gives CASRQRGAYYEQYF.

The chain joins TRBV14 to TRBJ1-1, with unresolved D. The length of the CDR3 is 13 residues. The ends were cut back, 0 bases at V and 8 bases at J, with 10 bases in the middle. CDR1 and CDR2 from the germline V gene are SGHDN and FVKESK. CDR3 sequence: CASSQDVGREAFF. The CDR3 DNA reads as TGTGCCAGCAGCCAAGACGTGGGCAGAGAAGCTTTCTTT.

This clone was observed a few times. V usage is TRBV4-3 and J usage is TRBJ1-2; 7 bases line up with TRBD1. The CDR3 loop spans 15 amino acids. Germline trimming cut 0 bases from V and 8 bases from J; bases unmatched to any gene: 9. Germline V CDR1 and CDR2: LGHNA, YSLEER. This CDR3 reads CASSQDFDRVDGYTF. CDR3 bases: TGCGCCAGCAGCCAAGATTTCGACAGGGTCGACGGCTACACCTTC.

The gene calls are TRBV29-1 and TRBJ1-3; TRBD1 is a possible D gene (5 bases). CDR3 size: 13 residues. V lost 6 bases to trimming and J lost 6 bases, with 15 bases between them. The germline gives CDR1 SQVTM, CDR2 ANQGSEA. CDR3 sequence (DNA): TGCAGCGTAGAGGACACGAAGGAAAACACCATATATTTT. Protein sequence: CSVEDTKENTIYF.

The rearrangement uses TRBV6-6 and TRBJ2-4, with D perhaps TRBD1 (5 bases). The germline V gene encodes CDR1 MNHNY and CDR2 SVGAGI (reference sequence). Trimming stripped 4 bases from V and 6 bases from J, with 13 bases between. The CDR3 has 14 amino acids. This CDR3 is CASSLPPGLNIQYF. The CDR3 bases are TGTGCCAGCAGTTTGCCCCCAGGGTTAAACATTCAGTACTTC.

The V and J genes are TRBV9 and TRBJ1-1; the D gene is possibly TRBD1 (6 bases). The germline gives CDR1 SGDLS, CDR2 YYNGEE. Trimming shortened V by 2 bases and J by 0 bases, and 8 bases separated the two germline ends. CDR3 length: 14 residues. The CDR3 bases are TGTGCCAGCAGCGTTGGGGACATGAACACTGAAGCTTTCTTT. Protein: CASSVGDMNTEAFF.

This clone was detected a few times. The chain links TRBV6-1 to TRBJ2-7; D remains unclear. Between the trimmed V and J ends, which lost 4 bases and 4 bases, there was a span of 14 bases. The CDR3 extends over 14 amino acids. Germline values: CDR1 MNHNS, CDR2 SASEGT. CDR3: CASSARGWSYEQYF. The DNA of the CDR3 is TGTGCCAGCAGTGCCCGAGGATGGAGTTACGAGCAGTACTTC.